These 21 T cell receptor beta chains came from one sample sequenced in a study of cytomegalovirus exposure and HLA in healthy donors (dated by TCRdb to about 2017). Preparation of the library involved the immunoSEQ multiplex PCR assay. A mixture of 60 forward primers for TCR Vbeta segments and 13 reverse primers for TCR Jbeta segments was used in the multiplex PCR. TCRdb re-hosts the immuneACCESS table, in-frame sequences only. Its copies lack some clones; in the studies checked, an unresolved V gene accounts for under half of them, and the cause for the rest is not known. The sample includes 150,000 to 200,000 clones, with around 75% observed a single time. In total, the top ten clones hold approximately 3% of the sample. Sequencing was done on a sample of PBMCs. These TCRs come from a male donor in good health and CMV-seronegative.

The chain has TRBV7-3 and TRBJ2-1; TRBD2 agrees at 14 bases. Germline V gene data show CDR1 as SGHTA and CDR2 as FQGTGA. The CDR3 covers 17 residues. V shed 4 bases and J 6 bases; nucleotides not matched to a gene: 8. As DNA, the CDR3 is TGTGCCAGCAGCTCGCTAGGACTAGCGGGGGGCCGCAATGAGCAGTTCTTC. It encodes CASSSLGLAGGRNEQFF. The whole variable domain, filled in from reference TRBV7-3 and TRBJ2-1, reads GAGVSQTPSNKVTEKGKYVELRCDPISGHTALYWYRQSLGQGPEFLIYFQGTGAADDSGLPNDRFFAVRPEGSVSTLKIQRTERGDSAVYLCASSSLGLAGGRNEQFFGPGTRLTVL.

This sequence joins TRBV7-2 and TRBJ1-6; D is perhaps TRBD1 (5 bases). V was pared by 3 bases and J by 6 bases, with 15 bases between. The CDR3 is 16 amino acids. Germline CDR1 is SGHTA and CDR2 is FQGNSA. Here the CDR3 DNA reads TGTGCCAGCAGCTTGTTCGGGGCGGGGACTAATTCACCCCTCCACTTT. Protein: CASSLFGAGTNSPLHF.

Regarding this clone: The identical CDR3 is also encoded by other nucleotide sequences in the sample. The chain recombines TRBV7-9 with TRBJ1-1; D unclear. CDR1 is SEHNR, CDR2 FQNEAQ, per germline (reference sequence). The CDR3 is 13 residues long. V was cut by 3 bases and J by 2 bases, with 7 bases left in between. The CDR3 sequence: CASSLEGNTEAFF. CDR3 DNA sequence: TGTGCCAGCAGCTTGGAGGGTAACACTGAAGCTTTCTTT.

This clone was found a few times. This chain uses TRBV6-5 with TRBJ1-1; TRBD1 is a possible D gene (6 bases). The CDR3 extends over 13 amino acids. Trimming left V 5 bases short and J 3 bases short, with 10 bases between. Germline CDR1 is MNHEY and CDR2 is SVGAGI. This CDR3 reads CASSDRPHTEAFF. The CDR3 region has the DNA TGTGCCAGCAGTGACAGGCCACACACTGAAGCTTTCTTT.

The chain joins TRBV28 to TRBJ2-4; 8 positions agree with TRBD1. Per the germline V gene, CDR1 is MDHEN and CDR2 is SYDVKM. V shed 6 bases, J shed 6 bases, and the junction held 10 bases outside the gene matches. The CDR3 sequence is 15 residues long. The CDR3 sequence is CASSRTGHWGNIQYF. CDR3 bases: TGTGCCAGCAGCCGGACAGGGCATTGGGGAAACATTCAGTACTTC.

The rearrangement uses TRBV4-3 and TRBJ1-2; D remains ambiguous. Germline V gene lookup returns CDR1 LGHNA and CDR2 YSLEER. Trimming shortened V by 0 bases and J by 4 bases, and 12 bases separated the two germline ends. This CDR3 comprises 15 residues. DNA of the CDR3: TGCGCCAGCAGCCAAGACCCCTCCCCTTTCTATGGCTACACCTTC. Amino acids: CASSQDPSPFYGYTF.

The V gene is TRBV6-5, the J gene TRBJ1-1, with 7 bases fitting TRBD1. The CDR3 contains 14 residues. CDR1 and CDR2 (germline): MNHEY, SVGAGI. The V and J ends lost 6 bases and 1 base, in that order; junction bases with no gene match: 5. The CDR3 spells CASRAGQPNTEAFF. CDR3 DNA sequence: TGTGCCAGCAGGGCGGGACAGCCGAACACTGAAGCTTTCTTT.

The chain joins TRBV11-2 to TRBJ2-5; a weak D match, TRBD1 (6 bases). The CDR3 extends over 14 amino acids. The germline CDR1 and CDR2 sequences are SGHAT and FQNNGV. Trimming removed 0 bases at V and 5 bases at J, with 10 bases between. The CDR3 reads CASSLDQGTETQYF. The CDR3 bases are TGTGCCAGCAGCTTAGATCAGGGGACGGAGACCCAGTACTTC.

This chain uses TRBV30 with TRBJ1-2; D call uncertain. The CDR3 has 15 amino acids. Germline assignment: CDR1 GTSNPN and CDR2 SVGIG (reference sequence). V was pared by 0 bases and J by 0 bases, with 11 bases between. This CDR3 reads CAWSVMGRPNYGYTF. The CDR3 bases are TGTGCCTGGAGTGTAATGGGCAGACCTAACTATGGCTACACCTTC.

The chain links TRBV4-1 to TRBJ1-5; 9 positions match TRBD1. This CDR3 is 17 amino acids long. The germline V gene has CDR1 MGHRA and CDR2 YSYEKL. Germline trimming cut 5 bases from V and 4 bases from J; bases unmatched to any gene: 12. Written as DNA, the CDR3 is TGCGCCAGCAGCTCGGGACAGGGAAGGATTGGTAATCAGCCCCAGCATTTT. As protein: CASSSGQGRIGNQPQHF.

The CDR3 reads CASSLTSGAETQYF. CDR3 coding DNA: TGCGCCAGCAGCTTGACTAGCGGGGCAGAGACCCAGTACTTC. The rearrangement uses TRBV5-1 and TRBJ2-5; TRBD2 agrees at 10 bases. The CDR3 runs 14 residues. J lost 4 bases, V lost 1 base, and 1 base had no gene match. Germline CDR1 and CDR2: SGHRS and YFSETQ.

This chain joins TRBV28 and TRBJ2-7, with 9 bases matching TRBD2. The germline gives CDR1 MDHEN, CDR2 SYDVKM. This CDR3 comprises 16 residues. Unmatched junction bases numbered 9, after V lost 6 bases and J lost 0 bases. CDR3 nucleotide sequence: TGTGCCAGCAGGACTAGCGGAGGGCTTAGCTCCTACGAGCAGTACTTC. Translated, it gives CASRTSGGLSSYEQYF.

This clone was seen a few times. The chain's CDR3 is CASSIVGGADTQYF. The CDR3 DNA follows: TGTGCCAGTAGTATAGTGGGGGGAGCAGATACGCAGTATTTT. The rearrangement joins TRBV19 to TRBJ2-3; tentatively, D is TRBD2 (6 bases). There are 14 residues in the CDR3. V was clipped by 1 base and J by 4 bases, with 9 bases between them. Germline CDR1 is LNHDA and CDR2 is SQIVND (reference sequence).

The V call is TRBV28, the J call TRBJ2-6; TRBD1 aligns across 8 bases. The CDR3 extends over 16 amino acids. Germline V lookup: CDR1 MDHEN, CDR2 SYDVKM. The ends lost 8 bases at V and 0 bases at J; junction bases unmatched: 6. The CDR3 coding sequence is TGTGCCAGCTCGACAGGGGACAACTCTGGGGCCAACGTCCTGACTTTC. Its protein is CASSTGDNSGANVLTF.

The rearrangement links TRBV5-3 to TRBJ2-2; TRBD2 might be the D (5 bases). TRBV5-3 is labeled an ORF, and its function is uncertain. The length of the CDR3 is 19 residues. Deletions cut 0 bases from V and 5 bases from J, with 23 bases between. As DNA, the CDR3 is TGTGCCAGAAGCTTGGCCCTTCCGGGGAGCCCTCGGCCGACCGGGGAGCTGTTTTTT. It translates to CARSLALPGSPRPTGELFF.

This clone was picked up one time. CDR3 residues: CASSPFPGTGTGELFF. CDR3 nucleotide sequence: TGTGCCAGCAGCCCGTTTCCCGGGACAGGCACCGGGGAGCTGTTTTTT. The rearrangement joins TRBV7-8 to TRBJ2-2, with TRBD1 matching over 8 bases. After removal of 5 bases from V and 4 bases from J, the junction contained 9 bases not matched to a gene. CDR1 and CDR2 (germline): SGHVS, FQNEAQ. CDR3 length: 16 amino acids.

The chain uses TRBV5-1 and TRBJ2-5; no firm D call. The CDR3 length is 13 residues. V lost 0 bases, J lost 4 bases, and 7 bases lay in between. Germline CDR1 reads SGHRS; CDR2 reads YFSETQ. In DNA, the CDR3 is TGCGCCAGCAGCTTGGAACACCTAGAGACCCAGTACTTC. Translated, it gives CASSLEHLETQYF.

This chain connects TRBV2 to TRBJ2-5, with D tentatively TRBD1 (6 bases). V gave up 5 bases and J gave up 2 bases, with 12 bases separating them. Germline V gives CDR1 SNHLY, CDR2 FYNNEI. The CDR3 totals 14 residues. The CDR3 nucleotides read TGTGCCAGCAGTCAGGACAGTTGGCAAGAGACCCAGTACTTC. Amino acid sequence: CASSQDSWQETQYF. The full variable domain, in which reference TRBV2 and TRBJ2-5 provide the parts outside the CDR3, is EPEVTQTPSHQVTQMGQEVILRCVPISNHLYFYWYRQILGQKVEFLVSFYNNEISEKSEIFDDQFSVERPDGSNFTLKIRSTKLEDSAMYFCASSQDSWQETQYFGPGTRLLVL.

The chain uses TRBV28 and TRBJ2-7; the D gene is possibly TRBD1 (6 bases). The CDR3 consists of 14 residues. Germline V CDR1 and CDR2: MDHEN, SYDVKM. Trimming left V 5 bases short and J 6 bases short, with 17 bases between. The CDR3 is CASSLRSFRGEQYF. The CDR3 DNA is TGTGCCAGCAGTCTCCGTTCGTTCAGGGGCGAGCAGTACTTC.

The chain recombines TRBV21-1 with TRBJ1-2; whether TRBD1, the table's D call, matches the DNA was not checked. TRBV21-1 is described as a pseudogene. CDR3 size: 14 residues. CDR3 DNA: TGTGCCAGCAGCAAAGAGGGGACAAATTATGGCTACACCTTC. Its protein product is CASSKEGTNYGYTF.

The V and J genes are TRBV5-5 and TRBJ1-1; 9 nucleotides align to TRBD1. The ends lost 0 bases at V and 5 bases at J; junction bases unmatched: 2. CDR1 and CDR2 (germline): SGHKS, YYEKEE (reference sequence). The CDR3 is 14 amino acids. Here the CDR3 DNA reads TGTGCCAGCAGCTTGGGTGACAGGGGGACTGAAGCTTTCTTT. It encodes CASSLGDRGTEAFF.